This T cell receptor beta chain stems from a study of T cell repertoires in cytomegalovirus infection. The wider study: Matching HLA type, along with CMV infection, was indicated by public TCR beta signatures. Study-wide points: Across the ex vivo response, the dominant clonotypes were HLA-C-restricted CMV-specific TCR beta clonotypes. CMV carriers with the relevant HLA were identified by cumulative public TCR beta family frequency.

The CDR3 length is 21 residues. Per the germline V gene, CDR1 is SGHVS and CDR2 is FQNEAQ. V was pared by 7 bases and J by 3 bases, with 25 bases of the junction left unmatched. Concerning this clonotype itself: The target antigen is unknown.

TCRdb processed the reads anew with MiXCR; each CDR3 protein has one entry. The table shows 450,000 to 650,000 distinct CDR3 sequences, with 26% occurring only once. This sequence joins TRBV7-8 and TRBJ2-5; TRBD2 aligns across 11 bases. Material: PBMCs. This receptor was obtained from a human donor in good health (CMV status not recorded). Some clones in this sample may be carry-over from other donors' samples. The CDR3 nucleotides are TGTGCCAGCAACGAGCTAAAGAAAATTAGTTTTGCGACTAGCGGGAAAGAGACCCAGTACTTC. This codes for CASNELKKISFATSGKETQYF.